A selection of T cell receptor beta chains follows, all from one sample in a study of shared clonotypes between healthy human individuals. Profiling relied on immunoSEQ multiplex PCR, and the TCRdb table lists in-frame clones only, not all of them. The repertoire holds some 2,100,000 clones, with more than 85% as singletons. The sequencing input was naive CD8+ T cells from PBMCs. The receptor source for this set is a man between 18 and 35 years old in good health. Some clones in this sample may be carry-over from other donors' samples. Both conserved end residues are part of each CDR3. A D gene is named only where the DNA matches it firmly. Clone size is shown for a subset of rows, as once, few, many or a class of expanded clone.

clone_size	d_call	v_call	j_call	cdr3_aa	cdr3_nt
NA	TRBD2	TRBV11-2	TRBJ2-7	CASSPPALAAYEQYF	TGTGCCAGCAGCCCACCGGCCCTAGCGGCCTACGAGCAGTACTTC
NA	NA	TRBV28	TRBJ1-3	CASSLGHSGNTIYF	TGTGCCAGCAGTTTGGGGCACTCTGGAAACACCATATATTTT
NA	NA	TRBV7-9	TRBJ2-2	CASSLVTLRTGELFF	TGTGCCAGCAGCTTAGTCACCTTGCGCACCGGGGAGCTGTTTTTT
NA	TRBD2	TRBV6-5	TRBJ2-7	CASSQTSGRIHEQYF	TGTGCCAGCAGTCAGACTAGCGGGAGAATCCACGAGCAGTACTTC
NA	TRBD2	TRBV27	TRBJ2-5	CASRLGGAGGPGETQYF	TGTGCCAGCAGACTGGGGGGAGCGGGAGGGCCGGGTGAGACCCAGTACTTC
NA	NA	TRBV13	TRBJ2-7	CASSLLLDGFNYEQYF	TGTGCCAGCAGCTTACTCTTGGACGGATTTAACTACGAGCAGTACTTC
NA	TRBD1	TRBV5-6	TRBJ1-6	CASSLGTGLGPLHF	TGTGCCAGCAGCTTGGGGACAGGCTTGGGACCCCTCCACTTT
NA	TRBD1	TRBV5-6	TRBJ2-1	CASRDRDRGVDEQFF	TGTGCCAGCAGGGACCGGGACAGGGGAGTCGATGAGCAGTTCTTC
once	NA	TRBV6-1	TRBJ2-7	CASSARTVYEQYF	TGTGCCAGCAGTGCTAGGACAGTATACGAGCAGTACTTC
NA	TRBD1	TRBV28	TRBJ2-5	CASSLRGLEETQYF	TGTGCCAGCAGTTTGAGGGGGCTAGAAGAGACCCAGTACTTC
NA	NA	TRBV5-6	TRBJ2-7	CASSPRTATVRYEQYF	TGTGCCAGCAGCCCACGGACAGCAACGGTTCGCTACGAGCAGTACTTC
NA	TRBD2	TRBV30	TRBJ2-1	CAWSPRTSGSNGEQFF	TGTGCCTGGAGCCCCCGGACTAGCGGGAGTAATGGTGAGCAGTTCTTC
NA	NA	TRBV5-4	TRBJ2-1	CASSLGPPDSRWLNEQFF	TGTGCCAGCAGCTTGGGCCCTCCGGACTCCCGTTGGTTGAATGAGCAGTTCTTC
NA	TRBD1	TRBV2	TRBJ1-4	CASSDGPRDRGTGEKLFF	TGTGCCAGCAGTGATGGGCCCCGGGACAGGGGTACCGGTGAAAAACTGTTTTTT
once	NA	TRBV27	TRBJ2-3	CASSLAGTTDTQYF	TGTGCCAGCAGTTTAGCCGGGACCACAGATACGCAGTATTTT
NA	TRBD1	TRBV11-2	TRBJ2-7	CASSGWGQGLYEQYF	TGTGCCAGCAGCGGGTGGGGACAGGGGCTCTACGAGCAGTACTTC
NA	TRBD1	TRBV5-6	TRBJ1-3	CASSLGTGNVNTIYF	TGTGCCAGCAGCTTAGGGACAGGGAATGTAAACACCATATATTTT
NA	TRBD1	TRBV13	TRBJ1-2	CASSLGRTGDYYGYTF	TGTGCCAGCAGCTTAGGCAGGACAGGGGACTACTATGGCTACACCTTC
NA	NA	TRBV13	TRBJ2-3	CASIPGRGSSTDTQYF	TGTGCCAGCATCCCAGGCCGCGGATCTAGCACAGATACGCAGTATTTT
NA	NA	TRBV28	TRBJ2-3	CASSLGTFTDTQYF	TGTGCCAGCAGCTTGGGGACCTTCACAGATACGCAGTATTTT
NA	TRBD1	TRBV5-6	TRBJ1-3	CASSYRDRGLSGNTIYF	TGTGCCAGCAGCTACCGGGACAGGGGTTTGTCTGGAAACACCATATATTTT
NA	NA	TRBV27	TRBJ1-5	CASSPGGGGNNQPQHF	TGTGCCAGCAGCCCAGGAGGTGGTGGAAACAATCAGCCCCAGCATTTT
NA	NA	TRBV5-5	TRBJ2-1	CASSWEAGNTYNEQFF	TGTGCCAGCAGCTGGGAGGCAGGGAACACCTACAATGAGCAGTTCTTC
NA	NA	TRBV6-6	TRBJ2-7	CASSYGTAYEWEQYF	TGTGCCAGCAGTTATGGAACAGCCTACGAGTGGGAGCAGTACTTC
once	TRBD2	TRBV4-1	TRBJ2-2	CASSRILAGPNTGELFF	TGCGCCAGCAGCCGCATACTAGCGGGACCCAACACCGGGGAGCTGTTTTTT
once	TRBD2	TRBV27	TRBJ2-3	CASTPLAGVTDTQYF	TGTGCCAGCACCCCACTAGCGGGGGTCACAGATACGCAGTATTTT
NA	TRBD2	TRBV28	TRBJ2-3	CASSFSGRTDTQYF	TGTGCCAGCAGTTTCTCCGGGAGGACAGATACGCAGTATTTT
NA	TRBD2	TRBV27	TRBJ2-3	CASSFHRRESADTQYF	TGTGCCAGCAGTTTTCATCGGCGGGAGAGCGCAGATACGCAGTATTTT
NA	TRBD1	TRBV28	TRBJ2-7	CASRGTGGALQYF	TGTGCCAGCAGGGGGACAGGGGGCGCTTTACAGTACTTC
NA	NA	TRBV7-9	TRBJ2-1	CASSLKADEQFF	TGTGCCAGCAGCTTAAAAGCTGATGAGCAGTTCTTC
NA	NA	TRBV2	TRBJ2-5	CASSDWDQETQYF	TGTGCCAGCAGTGACTGGGACCAAGAGACCCAGTACTTC
NA	TRBD2	TRBV12-5	TRBJ2-2	CASGRTSGRGGTGELFF	TGTGCTAGTGGTCGGACTAGCGGGAGGGGTGGTACCGGGGAGCTGTTTTTT
NA	NA	TRBV10-3	TRBJ2-1	CAISDNGQYTANEQFF	TGTGCCATCAGTGACAATGGACAGTATACAGCGAATGAGCAGTTCTTC
NA	TRBD1	TRBV2	TRBJ1-4	CASNTPGQNEKLFF	TGTGCCAGCAATACCCCGGGACAGAATGAAAAACTGTTTTTT
NA	TRBD2	TRBV7-8	TRBJ2-7	CASSSILAGGPHEQYF	TGTGCCAGCAGCTCCATACTAGCGGGAGGTCCCCACGAGCAGTACTTC
NA	TRBD2	TRBV9	TRBJ2-1	CASSPRRDYPYNEQFF	TGTGCCAGCAGCCCCAGAAGGGACTATCCTTACAATGAGCAGTTCTTC
NA	NA	TRBV2	TRBJ1-4	CASSDLKQTTNEKLFF	TGTGCCAGCAGCGACCTTAAACAAACAACTAATGAAAAACTGTTTTTT
NA	NA	TRBV11-1	TRBJ2-1	CASSLEAFYIEQFF	TGTGCCAGCAGCTTAGAGGCTTTTTATATTGAGCAGTTCTTC
few	NA	TRBV5-4	TRBJ1-2	CASSLASRPVSGYTF	TGTGCCAGCAGCTTGGCCTCGAGACCGGTCAGCGGCTACACCTTC
NA	NA	TRBV28	TRBJ2-7	CASRPQATSYEQYF	TGTGCCAGCAGACCCCAGGCGACCTCCTACGAGCAGTACTTC
NA	TRBD2	TRBV5-1	TRBJ2-1	CASSPGLADYNEQFF	TGCGCCAGCAGCCCCGGACTAGCGGATTACAATGAGCAGTTCTTC
NA	NA	TRBV27	TRBJ1-4	CASSSGHPNEKLFF	TGTGCCAGCAGTTCCGGTCACCCTAATGAAAAACTGTTTTTT
NA	TRBD2	TRBV2	TRBJ2-1	CASRLSGSSYNEQFF	TGTGCCAGCAGATTGAGCGGGAGCTCCTACAATGAGCAGTTCTTC
NA	TRBD1	TRBV29-1	TRBJ2-3	CSVGWDRGSDTQYF	TGCAGCGTAGGTTGGGACAGGGGATCAGATACGCAGTATTTT
NA	NA	TRBV9	TRBJ2-2	CASSVEDRVTGELFF	TGTGCCAGCAGCGTAGAGGATAGAGTCACCGGGGAGCTGTTTTTT
few	TRBD2	TRBV9	TRBJ2-1	CASNPYGGGDEQFF	TGTGCCAGCAACCCTTATGGGGGAGGGGATGAGCAGTTCTTC
NA	TRBD1	TRBV6-1	TRBJ1-1	CASSGPRDRLNTEAFF	TGTGCCAGCAGTGGCCCCCGGGACAGGTTGAACACTGAAGCTTTCTTT
NA	NA	TRBV7-9	TRBJ2-2	CASSLGSVLGTGELFF	TGTGCCAGCAGCTTAGGGTCCGTTTTGGGGACCGGGGAGCTGTTTTTT
NA	NA	TRBV7-8	TRBJ1-1	CASTVGSTEAFF	TGTGCCAGCACCGTCGGATCGACTGAAGCTTTCTTT
once	TRBD2	TRBV27	TRBJ2-1	CASSPLGAGVNNEQFF	TGTGCCAGCAGTCCCTTAGGAGCGGGAGTTAACAATGAGCAGTTCTTC
NA	NA	TRBV6-6	TRBJ2-7	CASSYKAGSYEQYF	TGTGCCAGCAGTTACAAGGCAGGGAGCTACGAGCAGTACTTC
NA	NA	TRBV4-2	TRBJ1-3	CASSQGTGNTIYF	TGTGCCAGCAGCCAAGGAACGGGAAACACCATATATTTT
NA	NA	TRBV6-6	TRBJ1-2	CASSYLSGDGYTF	TGTGCCAGCAGTTACCTGTCGGGCGATGGCTACACCTTC
NA	NA	TRBV4-1	TRBJ1-5	CASSQDLRISNQPQHF	TGCGCCAGCAGCCAAGATCTCCGGATTAGCAATCAGCCCCAGCATTTT
NA	NA	TRBV4-1	TRBJ2-7	CASSHVRGTPSTLYEQYF	TGCGCCAGCAGCCACGTAAGGGGGACCCCTTCTACCCTCTACGAGCAGTACTTC
once	NA	TRBV7-9	TRBJ2-6	CASSLAKGASGANVLTF	TGTGCCAGCAGCTTAGCGAAGGGAGCCTCTGGGGCCAACGTCCTGACTTTC
NA	NA	TRBV21-1	TRBJ1-3	CASSNFLGDTFGNTIYF	TGTGCCAGCAGCAACTTTTTAGGGGATACTTTTGGAAACACCATATATTTT